The 12 T cell receptor beta chains listed next were all sequenced from one sample in a study of blood T cell repertoires in COVID-19 (TCRdb year 2020). Receptors were amplified or captured by the immunoSEQ multiplex PCR assay. The table comes from immuneACCESS by way of TCRdb, which keeps in-frame sequences with V and J called. Part of the clones is missing from these tables; in studies checked, under half for an unresolved V gene and the rest for unknown reasons. For this sample the table gives roughly 100,000 clones, of which 70% to 80% were detected only once. Over 7.5% of the sample rests with the top ten. The sample consisted of peripheral blood. The receptor source for this set is a man aged 55 to 69 with active or convalescent COVID-19.

V and J are TRBV6-2 or TRBV6-3 and TRBJ2-7; D might be TRBD2 (5 bases). From germline, CDR1 is MNHEY and CDR2 SVGEGT. CDR3 length: 12 amino acids. V was pared by 6 bases and J by 6 bases, with 12 bases between. CDR3 residues: CASSRTSSEQYV. CDR3 sequence (DNA): TGTGCCAGCAGCCGTACTAGTTCCGAGCAGTACGTC.

The chain combines TRBV28 with TRBJ2-7; possible D gene TRBD2, 6 bases. The V end lost 4 bases, the J end lost 5 bases, and 15 bases lay between the germline ends. The CDR3 consists of 14 residues. Germline assignment: CDR1 MDHEN and CDR2 SYDVKM. The CDR3 reads CASSSPPGVNEQYF. The CDR3 DNA reads as TGTGCCAGCAGTTCCCCTCCGGGAGTAAACGAGCAGTACTTC. Filled out from reference TRBV28 and TRBJ2-7, the complete variable domain reads DVKVTQSSRYLVKRTGEKVFLECVQDMDHENMFWYRQDPGLGLRLIYFSYDVKMKEKGDIPEGYSVSREKKERFSLILESASTNQTSMYLCASSSPPGVNEQYFGPGTRLTVT.

This rearrangement joins TRBV11-2 to TRBJ1-4; 8 positions match TRBD1. Germline CDR1 is SGHAT and CDR2 is FQNNGV. V gave up 5 bases and J gave up 8 bases; unmatched junction bases: 19. There are 18 residues in the CDR3. The CDR3 DNA sequence: TGTGCCAGCAGCCCCCGTATCCGGACAGGGACTTTTATCGAAAAACTGTTTTTT. It translates to CASSPRIRTGTFIEKLFF.

The chain is built from TRBV5-6 and TRBJ2-1; TRBD2 aligns across 9 bases. Germline assignment: CDR1 SGHDT and CDR2 YYEEEE. Trimming cost V 2 bases and J 4 bases; bases outside gene matches: 4. The CDR3 is 15 amino acids. CDR3 region: CASSLRSGSYNEQFF. DNA for the CDR3: TGTGCCAGCAGCTTACGTAGCGGGAGTTACAATGAGCAGTTCTTC.

The V and J genes are TRBV2 and TRBJ2-3, with 10 nucleotides matching TRBD2. The CDR3 is 12 residues long. V shed 11 bases, J shed 9 bases, and the junction held 8 bases outside the gene matches. The germline CDR1 and CDR2 sequences are SNHLY and FYNNEI. The CDR3 protein is CAGATSGRTQYF. The CDR3 bases are TGTGCCGGGGCGACTAGCGGGCGGACGCAGTATTTT.

The genes are TRBV24-1 and TRBJ2-7; TRBD2 agrees at 7 bases. The CDR3 has 14 residues. Unmatched junction bases numbered 6, after V lost 6 bases and J lost 2 bases. Germline CDR1 is KGHDR and CDR2 is SFDVKD. CDR3 bases: TGTGCCACCAGTAGGAGCGGGAAGACCTACGAGCAGTACTTC. It yields the protein CATSRSGKTYEQYF.

The rearrangement uses TRBV11-3 and TRBJ1-3, with D unclear. This CDR3 contains 14 residues. Germline lookup yields CDR1 SGHNT and CDR2 YENEEA. Trimming stripped 3 bases from V and 0 bases from J, with 6 bases between. For the CDR3, the DNA is TGTGCCAGCAGCTTGGGCGACTCTGGAAACACCATATATTTT. Translating it yields CASSLGDSGNTIYF.

V gene TRBV11-3 combines with J gene TRBJ2-3, with TRBD1 matching 9 bases. J was trimmed by 0 bases and V by 5 bases; bases with no gene match: 6. Germline V gives CDR1 SGHNT, CDR2 YENEEA. The CDR3 extends over 16 amino acids. The CDR3 reads CASSPQGQGSTDTQYF. Written as DNA, the CDR3 is TGTGCCAGCAGCCCCCAGGGACAGGGAAGCACAGATACGCAGTATTTT.

This chain links TRBV9 with TRBJ2-1; 8 bases agree with TRBD2. The CDR3 consists of 20 residues. The V gene's germline CDR1 is SGDLS and CDR2 YYNGEE. V shed 0 bases, J shed 0 bases, and the junction held 14 bases outside the gene matches. CDR3 in amino acids: CASSVESGRDSRSSYNEQFF. As DNA, the CDR3 is TGTGCCAGCAGCGTAGAGAGCGGGAGAGACTCCAGGAGCTCCTACAATGAGCAGTTCTTC.

This rearrangement joins TRBV29-1 to TRBJ2-5; D unresolved. Trimming shortened V by 6 bases and J by 5 bases, and 7 bases separated the two germline ends. This CDR3 spans 10 amino acids. CDR1 is SQVTM, CDR2 ANQGSEA, per germline. The CDR3 spells CSVGDETQYF. The CDR3 region has the DNA TGCAGCGTCGGAGACGAGACCCAGTACTTC.

This chain connects TRBV2 to TRBJ1-2; tentatively, D is TRBD1 (5 bases). Per germline, CDR1 SNHLY and CDR2 FYNNEI. V shed 3 bases and J shed 3 bases, with 8 bases lying between them. CDR3 length: 13 residues. The CDR3 region is CASSDTGYYGYTF. CDR3 coding DNA: TGTGCCAGCAGTGATACAGGCTACTATGGCTACACCTTC.

The rearrangement links TRBV5-1 to TRBJ2-5; TRBD2 is a possible D gene (5 bases). Germline values: CDR1 SGHRS, CDR2 YFSETQ. This CDR3 has 13 residues. Trimming took 3 bases from V and 7 from J, leaving 13 bases between them. The CDR3 bases are TGCGCCAGCAGCTCCCAGGACGCGGGGACCCAGTACTTC. It yields the protein CASSSQDAGTQYF. The complete variable domain, with remaining parts taken from reference TRBV5-1 and TRBJ2-5, reads KAGVTQTPRYLIKTRGQQVTLSCSPISGHRSVSWYQQTPGQGLQFLFEYFSETQRNKGNFPGRFSGRQFSNSRSEMNVSTLELGDSALYLCASSSQDAGTQYFGPGTRLLVL.